The 11 T cell receptor beta chains below were found in one sample sequenced in a study of memory CD4+ T cells and cytomegalovirus serostatus. The sort gate was single viable CD3+CD4+CD8-CD45RO+ cells for memory CD4+ T cells. Profiled with immunoSEQ multiplex PCR; TCRdb holds only in-frame clones, not every one. The repertoire holds around 63,000 clones, with 76% as singletons. Sequencing input: memory CD4+ T cells from blood. The receptors were sampled from an adult in good health and CMV-seropositive.

This chain joins TRBV7-9 and TRBJ1-1; possibly TRBD1 for D (6 bases). The V gene lost 5 bases and the J gene lost 0 bases, with 13 bases spanning the gap. Germline V lookup: CDR1 SEHNR, CDR2 FQNEAQ (reference sequence). CDR3 length: 15 amino acids. DNA for the CDR3: TGTGCCAGCAGCAGCCCGAGGGGGGTGAACACTGAAGCTTTCTTT. The encoded protein is CASSSPRGVNTEAFF.

The rearrangement links TRBV21-1 to TRBJ2-7; the table's D call of TRBD1 was not tested on the DNA. TRBV21-1 is listed as a pseudogene. The length of the CDR3 is 18 residues. This CDR3 reads CASSKVGTGDSSSYEQYF. CDR3 DNA: TGTGCCAGCAGCAAAGTTGGCACAGGTGATTCATCTTCCTACGAGCAGTACTTC.

The chain couples TRBV7-8 to TRBJ2-3, with unresolved D. Trimming removed 2 bases from V and 3 bases from J, with 3 bases in between. The CDR3 has 12 amino acids. The germline CDR1 and CDR2 sequences are SGHVS and FQNEAQ. Here the CDR3 reads CASSLRTDTQYF. DNA of the CDR3: TGTGCCAGCAGCTTACGAACAGATACGCAGTATTTT.

This chain links TRBV6-5 with TRBJ1-4; 7 positions match TRBD1. After removal of 4 bases from V and 7 bases from J, the junction contained 12 bases not matched to a gene. The CDR3 spans 16 residues. Germline V gene sequence: CDR1 MNHEY, CDR2 SVGAGI. The DNA for the CDR3 is TGTGCCAGCAGTTCGCAAGAAGGGGGCGGGGGTGAAAAACTGTTTTTT. Encoded protein: CASSSQEGGGGEKLFF.

This clone turned up a few times. This chain joins TRBV2 and TRBJ2-1, with D tentatively TRBD1 (6 bases). Trimming stripped 8 bases from V and 9 bases from J, with 14 bases between. From germline, CDR1 is SNHLY and CDR2 FYNNEI. The length of the CDR3 is 12 residues. CDR3 residues: CASQGQGTEQFF. The CDR3 region has the DNA TGTGCCAGCCAGGGGCAGGGTACTGAGCAGTTCTTC.

Concerning this clone itself: Germline is not matched at one junction end, which may reflect a read error. This chain connects TRBV29-1 to TRBJ2-1, with D perhaps TRBD2 (5 bases). This CDR3 spans 9 amino acids. In germline, CDR1 is SQVTM, CDR2 ANQGSEA. The CDR3 bases are TGCAGCGTTGGCCCGGGGTTTCTCTTC. This codes for CSVGPGFLF.

The V and J genes are TRBV5-1 and TRBJ1-6; the D is unclear. The CDR3 is 16 amino acids. Germline V gene lookup returns CDR1 SGHRS and CDR2 YFSETQ. With 5 bases removed from V and 0 bases from J, the gap between germline ends came to 12 bases. CDR3 region: CASRPDGSSYNSPLHF. The CDR3 DNA reads as TGCGCCAGCAGACCGGACGGTAGCTCCTATAATTCACCCCTCCACTTT.

This sequence joins TRBV6-1 and TRBJ1-2, with TRBD1 identical over 7 bases. V was clipped by 2 bases and J by 8 bases; unmatched bases: 14. Germline CDR1 reads MNHNS; CDR2 reads SASEGT. The CDR3 length is 16 residues. This CDR3 is CASSENEQGMGRGYTF. CDR3 bases: TGTGCCAGCAGTGAAAATGAACAGGGGATGGGTAGGGGCTACACCTTC.

This rearrangement joins TRBV6-1 to TRBJ1-2; TRBD1 aligns across 9 bases. This CDR3 is 16 amino acids long. The J segment lost 8 bases and the V segment lost 3 bases, leaving 13 bases of the junction unmatched. In germline, CDR1 is MNHNS, CDR2 SASEGT. The CDR3 protein is CASSDFDPGQGRGYTF. CDR3 nucleotide sequence: TGTGCCAGCAGTGATTTCGACCCGGGACAGGGAAGAGGCTACACCTTC.

J is TRBJ2-7 and V is TRBV11-3; unclear D gene. Germline CDR1 reads SGHNT; CDR2 reads YENEEA. The CDR3 is 14 residues long. Trimming took 3 bases from V and 7 from J, leaving 16 bases between them. Here the CDR3 DNA reads TGTGCCAGCAGCTTCTCGGGTATGATGGAAGAGCAGTACTTC. It specifies CASSFSGMMEEQYF. Combining the CDR3 with reference TRBV11-3 and TRBJ2-7 gives the whole variable domain EAGVVQSPRYKIIEKKQPVAFWCNPISGHNTLYWYLQNLGQGPELLIRYENEEAVDDSQLPKDRFSAERLKGVDSTLKIQPAELGDSAVYLCASSFSGMMEEQYFGPGTRLTVT.

V is TRBV5-1 and J is TRBJ2-7; 11 nucleotides line up with TRBD1. Germline V gene sequence: CDR1 SGHRS, CDR2 YFSETQ. The CDR3 has 15 amino acids. V lost 4 bases, J lost 5 bases, and 8 bases stayed unmatched. CDR3 nucleotide sequence: TGCGCCAGCAGCACCCGGGACAGGGGGGTTAACGAGCAGTACTTC. It translates to CASSTRDRGVNEQYF.